This TCR beta chain is drawn from a study of shared clonotypes between healthy human individuals. Terminally differentiated effector memory CD45RA+ cells were excluded from the naive CD8 cells, which were CD45RO-negative and positively selected for CCR7. A word on this clone: What it binds is unknown. The sample holds other DNA sequences that translate to the same CDR3.

Here immunoSEQ multiplex PCR was the method, and the copy in TCRdb shows in-frame clones only, minus some. The table has millions of clones, about 95% seen once. Trimming shortened V by 3 bases and J by 6 bases, and 8 bases separated the two germline ends. Germline lookup yields CDR1 MNHEY and CDR2 SVGAGI. The CDR3 sequence is 12 residues long. Findings of the study overall: Even with large depth, rarefaction showed that sorted-subset sequencing was incomplete. Estimated richness was generally greater in naive than memory subsets.

Sample: naive CD8+ T cells sorted from blood. The clonotype was recovered from a man between 18 and 35 years old in good health. The chain uses TRBV6-5 and TRBJ1-1; D possibly corresponds to TRBD1 (6 bases). CDR3 DNA sequence: TGTGCCAGCAGTTATAGGGGGTCTGAAGCTTTCTTT. This translates into CASSYRGSEAFF.